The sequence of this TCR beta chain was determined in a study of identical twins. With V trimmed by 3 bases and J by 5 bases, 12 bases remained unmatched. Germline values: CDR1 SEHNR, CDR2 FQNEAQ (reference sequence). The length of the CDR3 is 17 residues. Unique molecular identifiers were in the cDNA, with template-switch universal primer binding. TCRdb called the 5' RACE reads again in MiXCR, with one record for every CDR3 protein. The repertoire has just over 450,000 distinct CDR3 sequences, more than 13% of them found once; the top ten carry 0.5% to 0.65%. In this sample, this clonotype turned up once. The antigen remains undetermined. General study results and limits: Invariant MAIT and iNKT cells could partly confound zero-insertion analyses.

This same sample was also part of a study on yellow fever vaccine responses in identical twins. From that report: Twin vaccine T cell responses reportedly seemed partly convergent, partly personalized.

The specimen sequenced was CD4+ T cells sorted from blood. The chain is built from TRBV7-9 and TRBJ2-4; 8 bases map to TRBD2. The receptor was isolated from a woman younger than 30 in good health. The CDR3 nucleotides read TGTGCCAGCAGCTTTGAAGGTCTGAGCGGGAGAGAAAACATTCAGTACTTC. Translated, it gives CASSFEGLSGRENIQYF. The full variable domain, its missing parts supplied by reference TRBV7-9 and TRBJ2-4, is DTGVSQNPRHKITKRGQNVTFRCDPISEHNRLYWYRQTLGQGPEFLTYFQNEAQLEKSRLLSDRFSAERPKGSFSTLEIQRTEQGDSAMYLCASSFEGLSGRENIQYFGAGTRLSVL.